Listed below are T cell receptor beta chains from one sample, sequenced in a study of OX40 agonist ivuxolimab in advanced cancers. Data came from immunoSEQ multiplex PCR; TCRdb stores just in-frame clones and leaves some out. The sample includes roughly 77,000 clones, 85% of them seen just once. Sample: CD4+ or CD8+ T cells sorted from blood, taken in a trial of the OX40 agonist ivuxolimab. These receptors were obtained from an adult with an advanced solid tumor such as melanoma, head and neck, liver or kidney cancer. Each CDR3 is given with its conserved first and last residue. A D gene is named only where the DNA matches it firmly. Only part of the rows carry a size: once, few, many, or a class if the clone is expanded.

v_gene	j_gene	abundance	d_gene	CDR3nt	CDR3aa
TRBV6-1	TRBJ2-1	.	TRBD1	TGTGCCAGCAGTCACATGGGACAGGGGGAGCAGTTCTTC	CASSHMGQGEQFF
TRBV5-4	TRBJ2-3	.	.	TGTGCCAGCAGCCAAGTCGCAGATACGCAGTATTTT	CASSQVADTQYF
TRBV5-1	TRBJ1-2	.	.	TGCGCCAGCAGCCCTACAACTAACTATGGCTACACCTTC	CASSPTTNYGYTF
TRBV28	TRBJ1-6	.	TRBD1	TGTGCCACCACGTCAGGGGGGGTTTCACCCCTCCACTTT	CATTSGGVSPLHF
TRBV28	TRBJ1-2	.	.	TGTGCCAGCAGGTCTGGCGCAGGTTCGGGTGGCTACACCTTC	CASRSGAGSGGYTF
TRBV5-1	TRBJ2-7	.	.	TGCGCCAGCAGCTACTCCCGGGACTACGAGCAGTACTTC	CASSYSRDYEQYF
TRBV5-6	TRBJ1-4	many	.	TGTGCCAGCAGCTCCCGGGAGGTGCTGCGGGAAAAACTGTTTTTT	CASSSREVLREKLFF
TRBV7-2	TRBJ1-3	.	.	TGTGCCAGCAGCTTAAGGATCAGCCGGGGGGGCCTTGGAAACACCATATATTTT	CASSLRISRGGLGNTIYF
TRBV5-6	TRBJ1-6	once	.	TGTGCCAGCAGCTTGTTATCTGCAGGGTATGATTCACCCCTCCACTTT	CASSLLSAGYDSPLHF
TRBV5-6	TRBJ2-3	.	.	TGTGCCAGCAGCTTACTGGGGGTCACAGATACGCAGTATTTT	CASSLLGVTDTQYF
TRBV11-3	TRBJ1-2	few	TRBD1	TGTGCCAGCAGCTTAGGTAGGGGGCGCGGCTATGGCTACACCTTC	CASSLGRGRGYGYTF
TRBV5-1	TRBJ1-1	.	TRBD1	TGCGCCAGCAGCTGGGACAGGTCTGAAGCTTTCTTT	CASSWDRSEAFF
TRBV2	TRBJ2-5	.	TRBD2	TGTGCCACCCGCGGCCCCAAACTAGCGGAGTACCAAGAGACCCAGTACTTC	CATRGPKLAEYQETQYF
TRBV2	TRBJ1-1	.	.	TGTGCCAGCAGCCTTTCACAGAACACTGAAGCTTTCTTT	CASSLSQNTEAFF
TRBV2	TRBJ2-2	.	.	TGTGCCAGCACTGACAGCAACACCGGGGAGCTGTTTTTT	CASTDSNTGELFF
TRBV6-5	TRBJ1-6	.	.	TGTGCCAGCAGTTACCAGGGCCTGGGGGTTTCACCCCTCCACTTT	CASSYQGLGVSPLHF
TRBV28	TRBJ2-1	.	.	TGTGCCAGCAGTTTGGGGGGGACAGGCCTATTATCCTACAATGAGCAGTTCTTC	CASSLGGTGLLSYNEQFF
TRBV11-3	TRBJ2-2	.	TRBD1	TGTGCCAGCAGCTTAAGACAGGGGGACACCGGGGAGCTGTTTTTT	CASSLRQGDTGELFF
TRBV27	TRBJ2-1	.	.	TGTGCCAGCGCACGGGGAACCGGGGGACCCTACAATGAGCAGTTCTTC	CASARGTGGPYNEQFF
TRBV6-5	TRBJ2-7	.	TRBD1	TGTGCCAGCAGTTACTCACCGGGACAGGGCCTGGGTGAGCAGTACTTC	CASSYSPGQGLGEQYF
TRBV15	TRBJ2-1	.	.	TGTGCCACCAGCAGAACTAGGAATGAGCAGTTCTTC	CATSRTRNEQFF
TRBV6-6	TRBJ1-1	.	.	TGTGCCAGCAGTTACAACGGGGAGAACACTGAAGCTTTCTTT	CASSYNGENTEAFF
TRBV7-2	TRBJ1-6	.	.	TGTGCCAGCAGTGGAAGACTGAATTCACCCCTCCACTTT	CASSGRLNSPLHF
TRBV7-9	TRBJ2-2	.	.	TGTGCCAGCAGCCAGAGGTCGGGAAATCTCAAGGAGCTGTTTTTT	CASSQRSGNLKELFF
TRBV9	TRBJ1-1	.	.	TGTGCCAGCAGCGAGGGGGGAGGAACTGAAGCTTTCTTT	CASSEGGGTEAFF
TRBV30	TRBJ2-1	few	TRBD2	TGTGCCTGGGCGGGGGGCGCTTCCTACGGCGATGAGCAGTTCTTC	CAWAGGASYGDEQFF
TRBV7-9	TRBJ2-3	.	.	TGTGCCAGCAGCTTCAGTCAGCCCGCAGATACGCAGTATTTT	CASSFSQPADTQYF
TRBV19	TRBJ1-1	.	.	TGTGCCAGTAGTATTCAGGGCGGGAACACTGAAGCTTTCTTT	CASSIQGGNTEAFF
TRBV5-1	TRBJ1-3	once	TRBD1	TGCGCCAGCAGCTTGTTTACGACAGGGATGCAAGGAAACACCATATATTTT	CASSLFTTGMQGNTIYF
TRBV11-1	TRBJ1-1	.	.	TGTGCCAGCAGCTCTATATCAGGGAACACTGAAGCTTTCTTT	CASSSISGNTEAFF
TRBV7-3	TRBJ2-7	.	.	TGTGCCAGCAATCCAGAAGGATGGGGGAAAGGCTACGAGCAGTACTTC	CASNPEGWGKGYEQYF
TRBV21-1	TRBJ1-3	.	.	TGTGCCAGCAGCCAAAGGGGGCCAGGGGGGACAGAAAGCTCTGGAAACACCATATATTTT	CASSQRGPGGTESSGNTIYF
TRBV19	TRBJ1-1	few	.	TGTGCCAGTAGTATACCGGGGTACACTGAAGCTTTCTTT	CASSIPGYTEAFF
TRBV9	TRBJ1-6	.	.	TGTGCCAGCAGCGCTGGACCCTACTATAATTCACCCCTCCACTTT	CASSAGPYYNSPLHF